The clone carrying this TCR beta chain was picked up one time. Measured with immunoSEQ multiplex PCR; TCRdb has only the in-frame clones, and not every one. The table includes 75,000 to 95,000 clones, 92% detected once. This CDR3 region has 12 residues. CDR1 is SGHAT, CDR2 FQNNGV, per germline. The ends were cut back, 5 bases at V and 10 bases at J, with 12 bases in the middle. The entry originates in a study of resident and recirculating memory T cells in vitiligo. The specimen sequenced was blood. The genes are TRBV11-2 and TRBJ2-1; D ambiguous. The TCR was taken from a male donor with vitiligo. CDR3 coding DNA: TGTGCCAGCAGCACTTACCTCCGGGAGCAGTTCTTC. This codes for CASSTYLREQFF.